What follows are 21 T cell receptor beta chains derived from one specimen sequenced in a study of blood T cell repertoires in COVID-19 (dated by TCRdb to the early 2020s). The library was built by means of the immunoSEQ multiplex PCR assay. The table comes from immuneACCESS by way of TCRdb, which keeps in-frame sequences with V and J called. Part of the clones is missing from these tables; in studies checked, under half for an unresolved V gene and the rest for unknown reasons. The sample table shows over 300,000 clones, and about 82% are seen once. Around 1.6% of the sample rests with the top ten. Sequences were obtained from peripheral blood. The receptor source for this set is a woman in her forties or fifties with acute or convalescent COVID-19.

This chain links TRBV18 with TRBJ1-2; D is perhaps TRBD1 (5 bases). Trimming removed 10 bases from V and 1 base from J, with 10 bases in between. The CDR3 loop spans 12 amino acids. Per the germline V gene, CDR1 is KGHSH and CDR2 is LQKENI. CDR3 coding DNA: TGTGCCACCGACGACAGTAACTATGGCTACACCTTC. Protein sequence: CATDDSNYGYTF.

The chain has TRBV2 and TRBJ2-7; possible D gene TRBD2, 5 bases. Trimming removed 6 bases at V and 0 bases at J, with 9 bases between. Germline assignment: CDR1 SNHLY and CDR2 FYNNEI. The CDR3 is 13 residues long. This CDR3 is CASSPRDSYEQYF. The CDR3 DNA reads as TGTGCCAGCAGCCCCCGGGACTCCTACGAGCAGTACTTC.

This clone was counted a few times. This chain links TRBV7-5 with TRBJ1-5; the D call in the table, TRBD1, was not verified against the DNA. TRBV7-5 is flagged as a pseudogene. The CDR3 is 14 residues long. The CDR3: CVRSSQTGDQPQHF. The DNA for the CDR3 is TGTGTCAGAAGCTCCCAGACAGGGGATCAGCCCCAGCATTTT.

This sequence joins TRBV7-2 and TRBJ1-6, with 8 bases matching TRBD1. From germline, CDR1 is SGHTA and CDR2 FQGNSA. This CDR3 is 14 amino acids long. Unmatched junction bases numbered 7, after V lost 5 bases and J lost 10 bases. In DNA form, the CDR3 reads TGTGCCAGCAGCATCACAGGGGGAAGATCACCCCTCCACTTT. Translation: CASSITGGRSPLHF.

This chain joins TRBV6-5 and TRBJ1-2, with TRBD1 matching over 9 bases. With 4 bases clipped from V and 3 bases from J, the junction kept 9 bases outside the gene matches. CDR3 length: 16 amino acids. CDR1 is MNHEY and CDR2 is SVGAGI in the germline V gene. The CDR3 DNA reads as TGTGCCAGCAGTTTTCGTACAGGGGGCCGTGACTATGGCTACACCTTC. This codes for CASSFRTGGRDYGYTF.

The J gene is TRBJ1-1, the V gene TRBV29-1; D remains unclear. Trimming took 6 bases from V and 2 from J, leaving 7 bases between them. In germline, CDR1 is SQVTM, CDR2 ANQGSEA. This CDR3 has 11 residues. The CDR3 DNA follows: TGCAGCGTCGGGATCAACACTGAAGCTTTCTTT. Translating it yields CSVGINTEAFF.

This clone was found once. The CDR3 spells CASSRSPGQGVGNQPQHF. CDR3 in DNA: TGTGCCAGTAGTAGGTCCCCAGGACAGGGGGTAGGTAATCAGCCCCAGCATTTT. This sequence joins TRBV19 and TRBJ1-5; 10 nucleotides agree with TRBD1. CDR3 length equals 18 residues. Germline-derived CDR1 and CDR2 are LNHDA and SQIVND (reference sequence). The V gene end was trimmed by 4 bases and the J gene end by 4 bases; junction bases not matched to a gene: 13.

V usage is TRBV14 and J usage is TRBJ2-7, with 8 bases fitting TRBD1. From germline, CDR1 is SGHDN and CDR2 FVKESK. The CDR3 is made up of 17 amino acids. The junction had 16 bases not matched to a gene; V was cut back by 4 bases and J by 5 bases. CDR3 residues: CASSPQGRQGRADEQYF. CDR3 in DNA: TGTGCCAGCAGCCCCCAGGGGAGACAGGGGCGGGCGGACGAGCAGTACTTC.

This clone occurred once. The rearrangement links TRBV6-2 or TRBV6-3 to TRBJ2-3; weak D call: TRBD1 (5 bases). This CDR3 is 19 amino acids long. V was cut by 0 bases and J by 1 base, with 20 bases left in between. The germline V gene encodes CDR1 MNHEY and CDR2 SVGEGT. In DNA form, the CDR3 reads TGTGCCAGCAGTTACTCGACAGAAGCGCAGAGTGCGGGCACAGATACGCAGTATTTT. Protein: CASSYSTEAQSAGTDTQYF.

The rearrangement joins TRBV5-1 to TRBJ1-5; D is perhaps TRBD1 (5 bases). The CDR3 length is 15 residues. Trimming removed 0 bases from V and 6 bases from J, with 13 bases in between. The germline gives CDR1 SGHRS, CDR2 YFSETQ. The CDR3 loop is CASSLAWGQGQPQHF. The CDR3 DNA is TGCGCCAGCAGCTTGGCATGGGGCCAAGGTCAGCCCCAGCATTTT.

The chain employs TRBV2 and TRBJ2-4, with 14 bases lining up with TRBD2. J lost 3 bases, V lost 5 bases, and 9 bases had no gene match. Germline V gene data show CDR1 as SNHLY and CDR2 as FYNNEI. The CDR3 contains 18 residues. The CDR3 DNA reads TGTGCCAGCAGTTATTCTGGGACTAGCGGGAGCGGCAAAAACATTCAGTACTTC. Its protein product is CASSYSGTSGSGKNIQYF.

This clone has more than one count but fewer than ten. This chain uses TRBV18 with TRBJ1-2, with D possibly TRBD1 on 6 matching bases. This CDR3 contains 14 residues. Germline loops: CDR1 KGHSH, CDR2 LQKENI. V lost 3 bases and J lost 4, with 12 bases in between. Written as DNA, the CDR3 is TGTGCCAGCTCACCTCGGACAGCCTCCTATGGCTACACCTTC. Its translation is CASSPRTASYGYTF.

V and J are TRBV18 and TRBJ2-7; 9 bases align to TRBD1. Trimming cost V 6 bases and J 5 bases; bases outside gene matches: 11. CDR3 length equals 15 residues. CDR1 and CDR2 from the germline V gene are KGHSH and LQKENI. The CDR3 nucleotides are TGTGCCAGCTCGCCAAAGGACAGGGGACAGGACGAGCAGTACTTC. This codes for CASSPKDRGQDEQYF. The full variable domain, completed using reference TRBV18 and TRBJ2-7, is NAGVMQNPRHLVRRRGQEARLRCSPMKGHSHVYWYRQLPEEGLKFMVYLQKENIIDESGMPKERFSAEFPKEGPSILRIQQVVRGDSAAYFCASSPKDRGQDEQYFGPGTRLTVT.

CDR3 loop: CASSRSNEQFF. CDR3 sequence (DNA): TGTGCCAGCAGTCGGAGCAATGAGCAGTTCTTC. J is TRBJ2-1 and V is TRBV6-2 or TRBV6-3; no clear D. Trimming left V 5 bases short and J 6 bases short, with 5 bases between. Germline CDR1 is MNHEY and CDR2 is SVGEGT. The CDR3 spans 11 residues.

As DNA, the CDR3 is TGTGCCAGCAGAGGGGGAGAGACCCAGTACTTC. Amino acid sequence: CASRGGETQYF. V and J are TRBV11-2 and TRBJ2-5; D is possibly TRBD1 (6 bases). This CDR3 contains 11 residues. The V gene's germline CDR1 is SGHAT and CDR2 FQNNGV. Trimming removed 6 bases from V and 4 bases from J, with 6 bases in between.

The chain combines TRBV12-3 or TRBV12-4 with TRBJ1-1; the match to TRBD1 covers 8 bases. With V trimmed by 3 bases and J by 8 bases, 5 bases remained unmatched. This CDR3 spans 13 amino acids. The CDR3 is CASSLAGGIEAFF. Here the CDR3 DNA reads TGTGCCAGCAGTTTGGCAGGGGGCATCGAAGCTTTCTTT.

In this sample, this clone turned up once. The V gene is TRBV7-9, the J gene TRBJ2-3, with 7 bases aligning to TRBD1. This CDR3 has 16 residues. Germline V lookup: CDR1 SEHNR, CDR2 FQNEAQ (reference sequence). V gave up 1 base and J gave up 3 bases; unmatched junction bases: 7. The CDR3: CASSLDRGVLTDTQYF. The CDR3 coding sequence is TGTGCCAGCAGCTTAGACAGGGGAGTTTTAACAGATACGCAGTATTTT.

The V and J genes are TRBV19 and TRBJ2-2, with a possible D match to TRBD2 (5 bases). Deletions cut 2 bases from V and 7 bases from J, with 11 bases between. CDR1 is LNHDA and CDR2 is SQIVND in the germline V gene (reference sequence). The CDR3 totals 14 residues. The CDR3 nucleotides read TGTGCCAGTAGTATAAGAGGGAATGGCGGGGAGCTGTTTTTT. It yields the protein CASSIRGNGGELFF.

The rearrangement joins TRBV5-1 to TRBJ2-7; 8 positions agree with TRBD1. The CDR3 totals 14 residues. The germline gives CDR1 SGHRS, CDR2 YFSETQ. Trimming at V came to 2 bases and at J to 5 bases, leaving 6 bases not matched to a gene. The CDR3 nucleotides read TGCGCCAGCAGCTTACCACAGGGGGTCAACGAGCAGTACTTC. Its translation: CASSLPQGVNEQYF.

A single count supports this clone. The rearrangement uses TRBV29-1 and TRBJ2-1; D ambiguous. The length of the CDR3 is 10 residues. The germline V gene has CDR1 SQVTM and CDR2 ANQGSEA. V was pared by 6 bases and J by 9 bases, with 9 bases between. DNA for the CDR3: TGCAGCGTCGTTACCGGTGAGCAGTTCTTC. Its translation: CSVVTGEQFF.

The chain uses TRBV5-1 and TRBJ2-7; 11 bases are shared with TRBD2. In germline, CDR1 is SGHRS, CDR2 YFSETQ. This CDR3 is 15 amino acids long. With V trimmed by 2 bases and J by 7 bases, 8 bases remained unmatched. The CDR3 bases are TGCGCCAGCAGCTTTGGTAGCGGGAGGGTGGGAGAGCAGTACTTC. Translation gives CASSFGSGRVGEQYF.